These 32 T cell receptor beta chains originate from one sample sequenced in a study of cytomegalovirus exposure and HLA in healthy donors. The PCR ran on 60 Vbeta and 13 Jbeta primers. Here immunoSEQ multiplex PCR was the method, and the copy in TCRdb shows in-frame clones only, minus some. Of 95,000 or so clones listed, 81% are singletons. The sample comprised PBMCs. These receptors all come from a woman in her sixties or seventies in good health and CMV-seropositive.

The chain is built from TRBV11-2 and TRBJ2-7; 8 bases align to TRBD2. Germline V gives CDR1 SGHAT, CDR2 FQNNGV. Trimming took 0 bases from V and 4 from J; bases not matched to a gene: 8. The CDR3 is made up of 16 amino acids. The CDR3 sequence: CASSLDYTGGSYEQYF. The CDR3 coding sequence is TGTGCCAGCAGCTTAGATTATACGGGAGGGAGTTACGAGCAGTACTTC.

V gene TRBV5-6 combines with J gene TRBJ2-5; a weak D match, TRBD2 (6 bases). The V end lost 1 base, the J end lost 5 bases, and 15 bases lay between the germline ends. The CDR3 has 15 amino acids. The germline CDR1 and CDR2 sequences are SGHDT and YYEEEE. The CDR3 is CASSLYSGGLETQYF. DNA of the CDR3: TGTGCCAGCAGCTTGTATAGCGGCGGTTTGGAGACCCAGTACTTC.

This chain joins TRBV5-1 and TRBJ2-6; no definite D call. The length of the CDR3 is 17 residues. Germline loops: CDR1 SGHRS, CDR2 YFSETQ. Trimming cost V 4 bases and J 1 base, with 15 bases left between them. The CDR3 nucleotides read TGCGCCAGCAGCCTCTCTCAGCAAGCGTCTGGGGCCAACGTCCTGACTTTC. Translated, it gives CASSLSQQASGANVLTF.

V and J are TRBV2 and TRBJ1-6; 8 nucleotides line up with TRBD1. J gave up 7 bases and V 9 bases, and 8 bases lay outside the gene matches. The CDR3 runs to 14 residues. The V gene's germline CDR1 is SNHLY and CDR2 FYNNEI. In nucleotides, the CDR3 is TGTGCCAGGAGGCCGGACAGGGCAAATTCACCCCTCCACTTT. Amino acids: CARRPDRANSPLHF.

This chain links TRBV2 with TRBJ1-5; D is possibly TRBD1 (6 bases). Germline lookup yields CDR1 SNHLY and CDR2 FYNNEI. The V gene lost 8 bases and the J gene lost 2 bases, with 19 bases spanning the gap. CDR3 size: 16 residues. CDR3 DNA: TGTGCCAGCGGTTCCGGGACAAAGTGGGGCAATCAGCCCCAGCATTTT. Translation gives CASGSGTKWGNQPQHF.

The chain uses TRBV7-9 and TRBJ1-4, with 7 bases that match TRBD1. The CDR3 loop spans 14 amino acids. Germline CDR1 and CDR2: SEHNR and FQNEAQ (reference sequence). V shed 5 bases, J shed 1 base, and the junction held 1 base outside the gene matches. For the CDR3, the DNA is TGTGCCAGCAGCCGGGACAGAACTAATGAAAAACTGTTTTTT. Protein: CASSRDRTNEKLFF.

This clone has only a few counts. The rearrangement links TRBV6-6 to TRBJ1-1; 7 bases match TRBD1. Looked up from germline, CDR1 is MNHNY and CDR2 is SVGAGI (reference sequence). The CDR3 totals 14 residues. V lost 2 bases and J lost 3; bases outside the gene matches: 3. The CDR3 region has the DNA TGTGCCAGCAGTTACCTTGGGACAGACACTGAAGCTTTCTTT. Protein product: CASSYLGTDTEAFF.

The rearrangement joins TRBV11-3 to TRBJ2-7; 10 bases line up with TRBD2. The CDR3 totals 14 residues. Germline trimming cut 2 bases from V and 4 bases from J; bases unmatched to any gene: 2. Looked up from germline, CDR1 is SGHNT and CDR2 is YENEEA. The chain's CDR3 is CASSLLAGVYEQYF. In nucleotides, the CDR3 is TGTGCCAGCAGCTTACTAGCGGGAGTGTACGAGCAGTACTTC.

In nucleotides, the CDR3 is TGTGCCACCAGCGGCCGTGGACTAGCGGGAACAGATACGCAGTATTTT. Translation gives CATSGRGLAGTDTQYF. The J gene is TRBJ2-3, the V gene TRBV15; 12 bases match TRBD2. The CDR3 is made up of 16 amino acids. The germline gives CDR1 LNHNV, CDR2 YYDKDF (reference sequence). Germline trimming cut 5 bases from V and 3 bases from J; bases unmatched to any gene: 6.

The chain combines TRBV5-8 with TRBJ1-5; D is ambiguous. The V end lost 4 bases, the J end lost 5 bases, and 13 bases lay between the germline ends. The CDR3 extends over 14 amino acids. Germline V lookup: CDR1 SGHTS, CDR2 YDEGEE. Written as DNA, the CDR3 is TGTGCCAGCAGCCGTACCGGGATCCATCAGCCCCAGCATTTT. Protein product: CASSRTGIHQPQHF.

V and J are TRBV5-1 and TRBJ2-3, with TRBD2 as a possible D gene (6 bases). CDR1 SGHRS and CDR2 YFSETQ come from the germline V gene. Trimming removed 0 bases from V and 2 bases from J, with 10 bases in between. This CDR3 region has 15 residues. The CDR3 spells CASSLDGGTTDTQYF. CDR3 bases: TGCGCCAGCAGCTTGGATGGCGGGACCACAGATACGCAGTATTTT.

The chain employs TRBV4-3 and TRBJ2-3, with D tentatively TRBD1 (5 bases). The germline CDR1 and CDR2 sequences are LGHNA and YSLEER. This CDR3 spans 17 amino acids. V shed 4 bases and J shed 0 bases, with 17 bases lying between them. CDR3: CASSPDLPGSSTDTQYF. The CDR3 DNA reads TGCGCCAGCAGCCCCGACCTCCCAGGGTCTAGCACAGATACGCAGTATTTT.

The CDR3 DNA reads TGTGCCAGCAGTTATGGGGGCCCCTACAATGAGCAGTTCTTC. Protein product: CASSYGGPYNEQFF. The genes are TRBV6-9 and TRBJ2-1, with D possibly matching TRBD1 (6 bases). The CDR3 is made up of 14 amino acids. CDR1 is MNHGY and CDR2 is SVAAGI in the germline V gene. V was trimmed by 2 bases and J by 2 bases, leaving 7 bases between them.

This CDR3 is CASTKLAGGLGNTEAFF. The CDR3 DNA reads TGTGCCAGCACCAAACTCGCAGGGGGCTTGGGGAACACTGAAGCTTTCTTT. This chain joins TRBV27 and TRBJ1-1; 8 bases are shared with TRBD1. CDR1 is MNHEY and CDR2 is SMNVEV in the germline V gene (reference sequence). The J segment lost 1 base and the V segment lost 7 bases, leaving 14 bases of the junction unmatched. The CDR3 loop spans 17 amino acids.

This chain joins TRBV5-1 and TRBJ2-1; TRBD2 is a possible D gene (6 bases). The CDR3 is made up of 18 amino acids. Germline CDR1 is SGHRS and CDR2 is YFSETQ. Trimming stripped 0 bases from V and 3 bases from J, with 19 bases between. This CDR3 is CASSLVRDSLVYYNEQFF. CDR3 in DNA: TGCGCCAGCAGCTTGGTTAGGGACTCCCTAGTTTACTACAATGAGCAGTTCTTC.

This clone was seen more than once but under ten times. The CDR3 is CASSVGRSDTQYF. The CDR3 DNA follows: TGTGCCAGCAGCGTTGGGCGCTCAGATACGCAGTATTTT. The J gene is TRBJ2-3, the V gene TRBV9; D not resolved. Germline V lookup: CDR1 SGDLS, CDR2 YYNGEE. Between the trimmed V and J ends, which lost 2 bases and 4 bases, there was a span of 8 bases. The CDR3 spans 13 residues.

The chain uses TRBV6-6 and TRBJ1-2; D might be TRBD1 (5 bases). Germline CDR1 MNHNY, CDR2 SVGAGI (reference sequence). The V and J ends lost 9 bases and 3 bases respectively, with 17 bases between them. The CDR3 has 14 amino acids. Here the CDR3 DNA reads TGTGCCAGTCAGAGGAGGGGCAAGGACTATGGCTACACCTTC. Amino acid sequence: CASQRRGKDYGYTF.

This clone has more than one count but fewer than ten. This sequence joins TRBV6-4 and TRBJ2-3, with 10 bases that match TRBD2. The CDR3 runs to 18 residues. Germline CDR1 and CDR2: MRHNA and SNTAGT. The V and J ends lost 5 bases and 0 bases, in that order; junction bases with no gene match: 11. The CDR3 DNA sequence: TGTGCCAGCAGTTACAGGTCTAGCGGGGGAACTAGCACAGATACGCAGTATTTT. Its protein is CASSYRSSGGTSTDTQYF.

The chain recombines TRBV7-3 with TRBJ2-2, with D possibly being TRBD2 (7 bases). This CDR3 is 17 amino acids long. With 1 base removed from V and 4 bases from J, the gap between germline ends came to 16 bases. Per germline, CDR1 SGHTA and CDR2 FQGTGA. As DNA, the CDR3 is TGTGCCAGCAGCTTAAGGGGATCGGGGGGCGGCACCGGGGAGCTGTTTTTT. It yields the protein CASSLRGSGGGTGELFF. Full variable domain (remainder filled in from reference TRBV7-3 and TRBJ2-2): GAGVSQTPSNKVTEKGKYVELRCDPISGHTALYWYRQSLGQGPEFLIYFQGTGAADDSGLPNDRFFAVRPEGSVSTLKIQRTERGDSAVYLCASSLRGSGGGTGELFFGEGSRLTVL.

The V call is TRBV30, the J call TRBJ1-1; maybe TRBD1 (5 bases). CDR1 is GTSNPN and CDR2 is SVGIG in the germline V gene (reference sequence). The CDR3 loop spans 13 amino acids. Trimming shortened V by 7 bases and J by 5 bases, and 17 bases separated the two germline ends. Written as DNA, the CDR3 is TGTGCCTCCGACGGCGGGGGGGGAACTGAAGCTTTCTTT. This encodes CASDGGGGTEAFF.

The CDR3: CASRKADTDTQYF. Here the CDR3 DNA reads TGTGCCAGTCGAAAAGCTGACACAGATACGCAGTATTTT. The V and J genes are TRBV19 and TRBJ2-3, with D uncertain. V dropped 8 bases and J dropped 2 bases, with 11 bases sitting between them. CDR1 and CDR2 (germline): LNHDA, SQIVND (reference sequence). The CDR3 is 13 amino acids.

This clone was found a few times. V and J are TRBV23-1 and TRBJ2-7; D perhaps matches TRBD1 (5 bases). TRBV23-1 falls under the ORF class, with uncertain function. V was shortened by 3 bases and J by 0 bases, with 9 bases between the two germline ends. The CDR3 is 14 residues long. The CDR3 loop is CASSQDNFSYEQYF. Written as DNA, the CDR3 is TGCGCCAGCAGTCAGGACAACTTCTCCTACGAGCAGTACTTC.

The sample holds a few counts of this clone. The V gene is TRBV7-9, the J gene TRBJ1-1; the D gene is possibly TRBD1 (6 bases). Germline-derived CDR1 and CDR2 are SEHNR and FQNEAQ (reference sequence). V lost 6 bases to trimming and J lost 6 bases, with 11 bases between them. CDR3 length equals 12 residues. In DNA form, the CDR3 reads TGTGCCAGCAGTTCCCAGGGGTCTGAAGCTTTCTTT. Protein sequence: CASSSQGSEAFF.

This clone was counted only a few times. This sample includes further DNA sequences coding for the same CDR3. The chain recombines TRBV7-9 with TRBJ2-3; 12 nucleotides match TRBD2. V was clipped by 5 bases and J by 0 bases; unmatched bases: 3. This CDR3 comprises 16 residues. Germline V gene data show CDR1 as SEHNR and CDR2 as FQNEAQ (reference sequence). For the CDR3, the DNA is TGTGCCAGCAGCCCTGGGACTAGCGGGAGCACAGATACGCAGTATTTT. This codes for CASSPGTSGSTDTQYF. Looking up the rest from reference TRBV7-9 and TRBJ2-3 gives the full variable domain: DTGVSQNPRHKITKRGQNVTFRCDPISEHNRLYWYRQTLGQGPEFLTYFQNEAQLEKSRLLSDRFSAERPKGSFSTLEIQRTEQGDSAMYLCASSPGTSGSTDTQYFGPGTRLTVL.

This clone was observed once. Other DNA sequences in the same sample also yield this CDR3. The chain combines TRBV10-1 with TRBJ1-3; D not resolved. The V and J ends lost 5 bases and 4 bases respectively, with 12 bases between them. The V gene's germline CDR1 is WNHNN and CDR2 SYGVQD (reference sequence). CDR3 size: 14 residues. The CDR3: CASSPRLGGNTIYF. DNA for the CDR3: TGCGCCAGCAGTCCTCGTTTGGGCGGAAACACCATATATTTT.

The chain links TRBV7-9 to TRBJ2-3; the D is unclear. Germline lookup yields CDR1 SEHNR and CDR2 FQNEAQ (reference sequence). Trimming cost V 5 bases and J 5 bases, with 8 bases left between them. The CDR3 is 12 amino acids. CDR3 sequence (DNA): TGTGCCAGCAGCCATAGTCAAGATACGCAGTATTTT. Amino acids: CASSHSQDTQYF.

This chain joins TRBV5-1 and TRBJ2-1; 7 bases line up with TRBD1. Unmatched junction bases numbered 10, after V lost 3 bases and J lost 7 bases. This CDR3 region has 15 residues. Germline V gene sequence: CDR1 SGHRS, CDR2 YFSETQ. This chain's CDR3 is CASSSTGWGENEQFF. DNA for the CDR3: TGCGCCAGCAGCTCGACAGGGTGGGGTGAAAATGAGCAGTTCTTC.

The V call is TRBV4-2, the J call TRBJ2-3; D unclear. Germline loops: CDR1 LGHNA, CDR2 YNFKEQ. This CDR3 is built from 15 residues. V was cut by 1 base and J by 0 bases, with 8 bases left in between. CDR3 nucleotide sequence: TGTGCCAGCAGCCAAGCCCAGACTAGCACAGATACGCAGTATTTT. Protein sequence: CASSQAQTSTDTQYF.

The rearrangement joins TRBV7-2 to TRBJ1-3; no reliable D call. Between the trimmed V and J ends, which lost 3 bases and 7 bases, there was a span of 7 bases. This CDR3 spans 12 amino acids. Germline assignment: CDR1 SGHTA and CDR2 FQGNSA. The CDR3 loop is CASSLEQNTIYF. CDR3 DNA sequence: TGTGCCAGCAGCTTGGAACAGAACACCATATATTTT.

The chain recombines TRBV5-1 with TRBJ2-2, with TRBD1 matching 8 bases. The CDR3 runs to 14 residues. Germline V gene sequence: CDR1 SGHRS, CDR2 YFSETQ. V lost 2 bases to trimming and J lost 5 bases; unmatched junction nucleotides: 2. The CDR3 here is CASSLQGETGELFF. DNA for the CDR3: TGCGCCAGCAGCTTACAGGGGGAAACCGGGGAGCTGTTTTTT.

The chain carries TRBV28 and TRBJ1-1, with 8 bases matching TRBD1. The length of the CDR3 is 15 residues. J was trimmed by 2 bases and V by 6 bases; bases with no gene match: 8. Germline assignment: CDR1 MDHEN and CDR2 SYDVKM. The CDR3 spells CASRPGGQANTEAFF. The CDR3 DNA sequence: TGTGCCAGCAGGCCGGGGGGACAGGCAAACACTGAAGCTTTCTTT.

The chain combines TRBV6-5 with TRBJ2-2, with D possibly being TRBD2 (5 bases). The germline gives CDR1 MNHEY, CDR2 SVGAGI. This CDR3 has 15 amino acids. V gave up 6 bases and J gave up 5 bases, with 16 bases separating them. The CDR3 reads CASRTNNGGTGELFF. CDR3 DNA: TGTGCCAGCAGGACCAACAATGGAGGTACCGGGGAGCTGTTTTTT.